The 11 T cell receptor beta chains presented below share a single source sample, sequenced in a study of CD8+CD57+ T cells in acquired aplastic anemia. Template material for TCR beta VDJ and CDR3 profiling consisted of genomic DNA. TCRdb re-called the reads through MiXCR, storing one row per CDR3 protein. The repertoire holds roughly 61,000 distinct CDR3 sequences, with about 54% as singletons. Sequencing used sorted CD4+, CD8+, or CD8+CD57+ T cells (not recorded which) from PBMCs. These receptors were collected from a human donor in good health, serving as a control.

The V and J genes are TRBV4-1 and TRBJ2-7, with 10 bases identical to TRBD1. J was trimmed by 5 bases and V by 0 bases; bases with no gene match: 7. CDR1 MGHRA and CDR2 YSYEKL come from the germline V gene. The CDR3 contains 16 residues. As DNA, the CDR3 is TGCGCCAGCAGCCAAGACGGGACAGGGGTTTCCCACGAGCAGTACTTC. As protein: CASSQDGTGVSHEQYF.

The V and J genes are TRBV12-3 or TRBV12-4 and TRBJ1-6; weak D call: TRBD1 (6 bases). The CDR3 has 15 amino acids. V shed 6 bases and J shed 6 bases, with 15 bases lying between them. CDR3 residues: CASRFQDSLNSPLHF. The CDR3 DNA sequence: TGTGCCAGCAGATTCCAGGACAGTCTTAATTCACCCCTCCACTTT.

This clonotype was observed many times. CDR3 in DNA: TGTGCCAGCAGTTTAAGGGAGAGAGGACACGTGATTCCCCTCCACTTT. As protein: CASSLRERGHVIPLHF. The chain has TRBV27 and TRBJ1-6; tentatively, D is TRBD1 (5 bases). CDR1 and CDR2 from the germline V gene are MNHEY and SMNVEV (reference sequence). Trimming removed 2 bases from V and 13 bases from J, with 21 bases in between. The CDR3 spans 16 residues.

V gene TRBV7-6 combines with J gene TRBJ1-1, with D possibly matching TRBD1 (5 bases). The V and J ends lost 3 bases and 4 bases respectively, with 9 bases between them. The CDR3 is made up of 13 amino acids. The V gene's germline CDR1 is SGHVS and CDR2 FNYEAQ. CDR3: CASSLGGGTEAFF. The CDR3 DNA reads as TGTGCCAGCAGCTTGGGGGGAGGCACTGAAGCTTTCTTT.

Concerning this clonotype: Its ends do not fully match the called genes, so a read error is possible. The chain has TRBV6-2 or TRBV6-3 and TRBJ1-5; 8 bases fit TRBD1. Germline V gene data show CDR1 as MNHEY and CDR2 as SVGEGT. The CDR3 covers 16 residues. Written as DNA, the CDR3 is TGTGCCAGCAGCCCGGGACAGGCGAGGGGCAATCAGCCCAAGCATTTT. Protein product: CASSPGQARGNQPKHF.

In this sample, this clonotype turned up many times. The gene calls are TRBV10-1 and TRBJ2-1; D gene uncertain. V was pared by 4 bases and J by 0 bases, with 10 bases between. Germline assignment: CDR1 WNHNN and CDR2 SYGVQD (reference sequence). The CDR3 spans 15 residues. The CDR3 DNA is TGCGCCAGCAGTGCGGGCCGTAGCTCCTACAATGAGCAGTTCTTC. It yields the protein CASSAGRSSYNEQFF.

This clonotype was found many times. The V and J genes are TRBV7-2 and TRBJ2-2, with 9 bases that match TRBD1. Germline-derived CDR1 and CDR2 are SGHTA and FQGNSA. V lost 5 bases to trimming and J lost 4 bases; unmatched junction nucleotides: 5. The CDR3 is made up of 15 amino acids. The CDR3 region is CASSPRTGATGELFF. CDR3 sequence (DNA): TGTGCCAGCAGCCCCCGGACAGGGGCCACCGGGGAGCTGTTTTTT.

This clonotype was observed a single time. This chain connects TRBV20-1 to TRBJ2-5, with 10 bases fitting TRBD2. Germline CDR1 reads DFQATT; CDR2 reads SNEGSKA (reference sequence). Trimming removed 7 bases from V and 5 bases from J; junction bases left unmatched: 13. This CDR3 region has 15 residues. The CDR3 region is CSGELAGARGETQYF. In DNA, the CDR3 is TGCAGTGGCGAGCTAGCGGGGGCGCGGGGGGAGACCCAGTACTTC.

This clonotype has at least ten counts. The genes are TRBV5-1 and TRBJ1-1; D gene unclear. V was cut by 8 bases and J by 0 bases, with 11 bases left in between. This CDR3 contains 13 residues. Germline CDR1 is SGHRS and CDR2 is YFSETQ. CDR3 in amino acids: CASRRVMNTEAFF. For the CDR3, the DNA is TGCGCCAGTAGGCGGGTCATGAACACTGAAGCTTTCTTT.

Judged by abundance, this clonotype is medium-sized. The V gene is TRBV10-3, the J gene TRBJ2-3, with 8 bases fitting TRBD2. Germline V gene sequence: CDR1 ENHRY, CDR2 SYGVKD. V trimming: 3 bases; J trimming: 2 bases; junction bases outside the gene matches: 10. This CDR3 is built from 17 residues. In DNA, the CDR3 is TGTGCCATCAGTGAAGCAACGGGGGGGCCCCTCACAGATACGCAGTATTTT. Translation: CAISEATGGPLTDTQYF.

This clonotype came up many times. V usage is TRBV12-5 and J usage is TRBJ2-5; D unclear. CDR3 size: 12 residues. CDR1 is LGHNT and CDR2 is FRNRAP in the germline V gene. The V end was cut by 1 base, the J end by 5 bases, with 5 bases between. This CDR3 reads CASGLGVETQYF. The CDR3 DNA is TGTGCTAGTGGTTTGGGGGTCGAGACCCAGTACTTC. The entire variable domain, with the rest obtained from reference TRBV12-5 and TRBJ2-5, is as follows: DARVTQTPRHKVTEMGQEVTMRCQPILGHNTVFWYRQTMMQGLELLAYFRNRAPLDDSGMPKDRFSAEMPDATLATLKIQPSEPRDSAVYFCASGLGVETQYFGPGTRLLVL.